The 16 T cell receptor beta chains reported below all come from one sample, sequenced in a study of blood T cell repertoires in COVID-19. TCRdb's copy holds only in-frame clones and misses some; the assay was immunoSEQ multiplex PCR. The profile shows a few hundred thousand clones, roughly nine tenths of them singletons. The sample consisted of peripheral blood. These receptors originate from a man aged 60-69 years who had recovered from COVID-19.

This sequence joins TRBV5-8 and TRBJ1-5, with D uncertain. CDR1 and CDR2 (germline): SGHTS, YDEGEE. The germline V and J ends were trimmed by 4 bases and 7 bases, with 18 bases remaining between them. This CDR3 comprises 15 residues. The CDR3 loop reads CASSPWRSGEQPQHF. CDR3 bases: TGTGCCAGCAGCCCATGGAGGTCAGGCGAACAGCCCCAGCATTTT. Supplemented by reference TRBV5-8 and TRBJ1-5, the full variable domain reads EAGVTQSPTHLIKTRGQQATLRCSPISGHTSVYWYQQALGLGLQFLLWYDEGEERNRGNFPPRFSGRQFPNYSSELNVNALELEDSALYLCASSPWRSGEQPQHFGDGTRLSIL.

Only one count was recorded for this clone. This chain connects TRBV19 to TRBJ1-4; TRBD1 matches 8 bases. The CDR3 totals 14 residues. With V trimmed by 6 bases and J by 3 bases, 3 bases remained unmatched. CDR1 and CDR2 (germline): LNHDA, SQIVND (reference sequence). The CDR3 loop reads CASSWTGSNEKLFF. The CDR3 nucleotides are TGTGCCAGTAGCTGGACAGGGTCTAATGAAAAACTGTTTTTT.

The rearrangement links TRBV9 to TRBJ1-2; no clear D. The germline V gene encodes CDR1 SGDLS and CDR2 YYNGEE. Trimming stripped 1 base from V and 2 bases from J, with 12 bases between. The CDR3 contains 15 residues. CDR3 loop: CASSVIPGANYGYTF. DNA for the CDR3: TGTGCCAGCAGCGTAATCCCCGGAGCCAACTATGGCTACACCTTC.

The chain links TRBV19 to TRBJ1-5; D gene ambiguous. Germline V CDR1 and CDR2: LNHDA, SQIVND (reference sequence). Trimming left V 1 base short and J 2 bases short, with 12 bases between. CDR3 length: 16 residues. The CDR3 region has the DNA TGTGCCAGTAGTATAGCTGTTTCGAGGGGCAATCAGCCCCAGCATTTT. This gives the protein CASSIAVSRGNQPQHF.

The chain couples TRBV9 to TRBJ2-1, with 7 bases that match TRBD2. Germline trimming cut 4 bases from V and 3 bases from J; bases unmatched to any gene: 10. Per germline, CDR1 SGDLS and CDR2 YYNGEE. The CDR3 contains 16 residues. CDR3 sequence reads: CASSPGGTADYNEQFF. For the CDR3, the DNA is TGTGCCAGCAGCCCCGGGGGGACTGCCGACTACAATGAGCAGTTCTTC.

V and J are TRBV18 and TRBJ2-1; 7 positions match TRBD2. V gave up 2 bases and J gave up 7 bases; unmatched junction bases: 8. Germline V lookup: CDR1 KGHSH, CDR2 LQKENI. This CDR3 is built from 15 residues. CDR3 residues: CASSPETGGPNEQFF. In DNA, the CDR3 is TGTGCCAGCTCACCAGAGACGGGGGGACCGAATGAGCAGTTCTTC.

CDR3 protein: CASSLQGLSGNTIYF. For the CDR3, the DNA is TGTGCCAGCAGTTTACAGGGATTAAGTGGAAACACCATATATTTT. The chain employs TRBV6-6 and TRBJ1-3; D may be TRBD1 (6 bases). The germline V gene has CDR1 MNHNY and CDR2 SVGAGI (reference sequence). The CDR3 is 15 residues long. Trimming took 4 bases from V and 3 from J, leaving 13 bases between them.

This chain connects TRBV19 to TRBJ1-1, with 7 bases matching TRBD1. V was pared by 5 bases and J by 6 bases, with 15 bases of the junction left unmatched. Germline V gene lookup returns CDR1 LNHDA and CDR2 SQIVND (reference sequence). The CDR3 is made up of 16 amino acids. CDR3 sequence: CASSPHPTGRFAEAFF. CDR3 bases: TGTGCCAGTAGTCCGCATCCGACAGGGAGGTTCGCTGAAGCTTTCTTT.

This chain's CDR3 is CASSLDKNYGYTF. CDR3 sequence (DNA): TGTGCCAGTAGCCTGGACAAGAACTATGGCTACACCTTC. The rearrangement links TRBV19 to TRBJ1-2, with D possibly being TRBD1 (5 bases). V lost 6 bases to trimming and J lost 2 bases, with 10 bases between them. Germline V CDR1 and CDR2: LNHDA, SQIVND (reference sequence). This CDR3 has 13 residues. The full variable domain, completed using reference TRBV19 and TRBJ1-2, is DGGITQSPKYLFRKEGQNVTLSCEQNLNHDAMYWYRQDPGQGLRLIYYSQIVNDFQKGDIAEGYSVSREKKESFPLTVTSAQKNPTAFYLCASSLDKNYGYTFGSGTRLTVV.

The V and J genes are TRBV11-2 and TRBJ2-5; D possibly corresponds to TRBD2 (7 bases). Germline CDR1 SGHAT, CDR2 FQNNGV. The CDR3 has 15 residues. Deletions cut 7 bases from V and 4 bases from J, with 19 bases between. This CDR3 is CASILRGGLGETQYF. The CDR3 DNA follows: TGTGCCAGCATCCTAAGGGGGGGACTGGGAGAGACCCAGTACTTC.

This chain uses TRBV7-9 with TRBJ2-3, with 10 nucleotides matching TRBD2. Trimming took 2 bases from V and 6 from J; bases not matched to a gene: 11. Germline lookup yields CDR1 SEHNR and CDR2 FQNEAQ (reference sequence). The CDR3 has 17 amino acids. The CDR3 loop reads CASSLLASGGPRDTQYF. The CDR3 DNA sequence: TGTGCCAGCAGCTTATTAGCTAGCGGGGGCCCCAGGGATACGCAGTATTTT.

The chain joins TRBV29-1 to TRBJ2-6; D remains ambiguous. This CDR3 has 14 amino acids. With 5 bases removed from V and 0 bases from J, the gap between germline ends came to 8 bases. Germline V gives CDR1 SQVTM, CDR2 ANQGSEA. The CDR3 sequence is CSVSFNSGANVLTF. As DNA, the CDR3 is TGCAGCGTTTCTTTTAACTCTGGGGCCAACGTCCTGACTTTC.

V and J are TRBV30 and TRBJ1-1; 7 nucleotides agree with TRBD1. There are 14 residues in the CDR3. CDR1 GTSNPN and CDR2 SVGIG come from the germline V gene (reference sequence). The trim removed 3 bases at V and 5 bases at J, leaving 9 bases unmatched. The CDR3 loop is CAWSSTGVATEAFF. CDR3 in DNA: TGTGCCTGGAGCTCAACAGGGGTAGCGACTGAAGCTTTCTTT.

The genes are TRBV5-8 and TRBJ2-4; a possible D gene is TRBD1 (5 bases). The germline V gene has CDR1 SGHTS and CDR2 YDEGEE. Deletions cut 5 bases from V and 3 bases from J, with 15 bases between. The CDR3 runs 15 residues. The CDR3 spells CASRPRSRDKNIQYF. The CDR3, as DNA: TGTGCCAGCAGACCCCGTTCCAGGGACAAAAACATTCAGTACTTC.

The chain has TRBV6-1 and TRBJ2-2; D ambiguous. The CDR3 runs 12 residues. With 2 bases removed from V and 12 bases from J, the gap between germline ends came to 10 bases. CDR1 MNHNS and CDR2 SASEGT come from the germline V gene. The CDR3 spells CASSELPVKLFF. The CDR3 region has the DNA TGTGCCAGCAGTGAACTCCCGGTTAAGCTGTTTTTT.

The CDR3 loop reads CASSLVGTASYEQYF. The CDR3 DNA reads TGTGCCAGCAGCTTAGTAGGGACAGCTTCCTACGAGCAGTACTTC. V is TRBV7-8 and J is TRBJ2-7; 7 bases align to TRBD1. The CDR3 consists of 15 residues. V gave up 1 base and J gave up 1 base; unmatched junction bases: 4. CDR1 SGHVS and CDR2 FQNEAQ come from the germline V gene.